The 32 T cell receptor beta chains below were found in one sample sequenced in a study of CD8 T cells in ankylosing spondylitis (dated by TCRdb to between 2016 and 2019). The antigens of these receptors remain unknown. The method was 5' RACE. The sample was run on an Illumina HiSeq 2500. TCRdb applied fastp at Q25 and MiXCR to the public reads, then kept only in-frame beta chains. Entries are consolidated by CDR3 protein sequence, retaining the most common genes and DNA. In this sample the table shows 700,000 to 850,000 distinct CDR3 sequences, approximately 12% of which occur a single time. The top ten constitute around 0.51% of the sample. General findings and caveats noted by the study authors: Blood from ankylosing spondylitis patients appeared to be characterized by a TCR beta motif made up of 8 or 9 highly homologous amino acid variants.

The sequenced sample consisted of blood, either unsorted or a sorted T cell fraction (not recorded which). All receptors come from a male donor with ankylosing spondylitis.

Many counts were recorded for this clonotype. The rearrangement links TRBV12-3 or TRBV12-4 to TRBJ2-3; 9 bases fit TRBD2. V shed 3 bases and J 5 bases; nucleotides not matched to a gene: 6. The CDR3 extends over 15 amino acids. In DNA, the CDR3 is TGTGCCAGCAGTTTCCGCGGGAGGGCCTTAGATACGCAGTATTTT. Protein sequence: CASSFRGRALDTQYF.

In this sample, this clonotype turned up many times. The chain couples TRBV2 to TRBJ2-1, with 13 bases matching TRBD2. CDR3 size: 15 residues. Per germline, CDR1 SNHLY and CDR2 FYNNEI. The V segment lost 3 bases and the J segment 4 bases; nucleotides outside the gene matches: 0. CDR3 sequence (DNA): TGTGCCAGCAGTGAGGGACTAGCGGGGTACAATGAGCAGTTCTTC. It specifies CASSEGLAGYNEQFF.

The CDR3 region has the DNA TGTGCCAGTGGGGGACTAGCGGGCACTTCTCGTGAGCAGTTCTTC. This sequence encodes CASGGLAGTSREQFF. V gene TRBV19 combines with J gene TRBJ2-1; 12 positions match TRBD2. CDR1 LNHDA and CDR2 SQIVND come from the germline V gene (reference sequence). The CDR3 length is 15 residues. V was pared by 8 bases and J by 9 bases, with 11 bases of the junction left unmatched. Based on the CDR3 plus reference TRBV19 and TRBJ2-1, the full variable domain is DGGITQSPKYLFRKEGQNVTLSCEQNLNHDAMYWYRQDPGQGLRLIYYSQIVNDFQKGDIAEGYSVSREKKESFPLTVTSAQKNPTAFYLCASGGLAGTSREQFFGPGTRLTVL.

J is TRBJ2-2 and V is TRBV29-1; D is uncertain. The V gene lost 7 bases and the J gene lost 4 bases, with 10 bases spanning the gap. CDR3 length: 12 amino acids. Germline CDR1 and CDR2: SQVTM and ANQGSEA. CDR3 bases: TGCAGCGGAGGCGGCGGCACCGGGGAGCTGTTTTTT. This gives the protein CSGGGGTGELFF.

The chain joins TRBV20-1 to TRBJ2-1, with a weak D call TRBD2 (6 bases). The CDR3 length is 14 residues. With 3 bases removed from V and 7 bases from J, the gap between germline ends came to 16 bases. The V gene's germline CDR1 is DFQATT and CDR2 SNEGSKA (reference sequence). The CDR3 loop reads CSARRGLVQNEQFF. The CDR3 DNA sequence: TGCAGTGCTAGGCGGGGACTCGTTCAAAATGAGCAGTTCTTC.

This clonotype was observed a few times. The chain joins TRBV12-3 or TRBV12-4 to TRBJ1-1; D unresolved. The V end was cut by 1 base, the J end by 0 bases, with 6 bases between. This CDR3 is built from 14 residues. The CDR3 DNA reads TGTGCCAGCAGTTTAGGGGAATTGAACACTGAAGCTTTCTTT. Protein sequence: CASSLGELNTEAFF.

The sample holds a few counts of this clonotype. V and J are TRBV6-1 and TRBJ2-3; 14 bases line up with TRBD2. Germline V lookup: CDR1 MNHNS, CDR2 SASEGT. V shed 6 bases and J 0 bases; nucleotides not matched to a gene: 11. The CDR3 is made up of 19 amino acids. In DNA, the CDR3 is TGTGCCAGCAGCCCCGGACTAGCGGGGGGATTCATTAGCACAGATACGCAGTATTTT. Its translation: CASSPGLAGGFISTDTQYF.

The V call is TRBV30, the J call TRBJ2-3; 7 positions match TRBD1. Germline V CDR1 and CDR2: GTSNPN, SVGIG (reference sequence). The CDR3 runs 15 residues. V lost 0 bases to trimming and J lost 3 bases; unmatched junction nucleotides: 6. The CDR3 sequence: CAWSVGGSGTDTQYF. In DNA, the CDR3 is TGTGCCTGGAGTGTAGGGGGCTCGGGGACAGATACGCAGTATTTT.

This chain connects TRBV5-1 to TRBJ2-7; D is tentatively TRBD1 or TRBD2 (5 bases each). Germline values: CDR1 SGHRS, CDR2 YFSETQ. This CDR3 has 20 residues. Trimming left V 4 bases short and J 0 bases short, with 29 bases between. The CDR3 DNA sequence: TGCGCCAGCAGCGGGGATCCGGGACGAGACAATCTCAAGAGCTCCTACGAGCAGTACTTC. It specifies CASSGDPGRDNLKSSYEQYF.

A few counts support this clonotype. This chain joins TRBV4-3 and TRBJ2-1; 14 nucleotides line up with TRBD2. The CDR3 extends over 17 amino acids. V lost 4 bases and J lost 7; bases outside the gene matches: 9. Germline V CDR1 and CDR2: LGHNA, YSLEER. CDR3 amino acids: CASSPRLAGGTRNEQFF. The CDR3 nucleotides read TGCGCCAGCAGCCCGCGACTAGCGGGGGGGACGAGGAATGAGCAGTTCTTC.

A word on this clonotype: A read error may account for a junction end that differs from germline. The V and J genes are TRBV20-1 and TRBJ2-5, with D maybe TRBD2 (5 bases). The CDR3 length is 11 residues. Germline values: CDR1 DFQATT, CDR2 SNEGSKA (reference sequence). The CDR3 is CSAFESGLENF. DNA for the CDR3: TGCAGTGCTTTTGAGTCGGGGTTGGAGAACTTC.

The chain links TRBV7-2 to TRBJ1-5; D is undetermined. The CDR3 length is 15 residues. Germline V gene lookup returns CDR1 SGHTA and CDR2 FQGNSA. Trimming removed 2 bases from V and 6 bases from J, with 14 bases in between. CDR3 sequence: CASSLNVVGLQPQHF. As DNA, the CDR3 is TGTGCCAGCAGCTTAAATGTTGTCGGACTTCAGCCCCAGCATTTT.

This clonotype showed up just a few times. The junction departs from the called germline gene at one end, perhaps through a read error. The V gene is TRBV7-7, the J gene TRBJ2-2; D not resolved. This CDR3 is 15 amino acids long. Germline CDR1 is SSHAT and CDR2 is FNYEAQ (reference sequence). Here the CDR3 reads CASSSTGSVAGELFF. The CDR3, as DNA: TGTGCTAGCAGCTCGACCGGCTCGGTTGCCGGGGAGCTGTTTTTT. The entire variable domain, with the rest obtained from reference TRBV7-7 and TRBJ2-2, is as follows: GAGVSQSPRYKVTKRGQDVTLRCDPISSHATLYWYQQALGQGPEFLTYFNYEAQPDKSGLPSDRFSAERPEGSISTLTIQRTEQRDSAMYRCASSSTGSVAGELFFGEGSRLTVL.

This clonotype was seen more than once but under ten times. The chain carries TRBV5-1 and TRBJ2-3, with D possibly called TRBD1 or TRBD2 (5 bases each). The V gene lost 7 bases and the J gene lost 3 bases, with 12 bases spanning the gap. The length of the CDR3 is 13 residues. Germline V gene data show CDR1 as SGHRS and CDR2 as YFSETQ. The CDR3 spells CASGQEGTDTQYF. The CDR3 bases are TGCGCCAGCGGCCAAGAGGGGACAGATACGCAGTATTTT.

The gene calls are TRBV9 and TRBJ1-2; the D gene is possibly TRBD1 (5 bases). V shed 4 bases and J shed 5 bases, with 15 bases lying between them. Looked up from germline, CDR1 is SGDLS and CDR2 is YYNGEE. The CDR3 is 14 amino acids. The CDR3 region has the DNA TGTGCCAGCAGCACCCAGGCAGGGTTGTATGGCTACACCTTC. Protein sequence: CASSTQAGLYGYTF.

This clonotype has only a few counts. The chain joins TRBV10-3 to TRBJ2-2, with no clear D. The germline V and J ends were trimmed by 7 bases and 5 bases, with 14 bases remaining between them. Germline V gene data show CDR1 as ENHRY and CDR2 as SYGVKD. The CDR3 spans 14 residues. CDR3 DNA: TGTGCCATCATGCCACGTCAAAAAACCGGGGAGCTGTTTTTT. Translation gives CAIMPRQKTGELFF.

The chain has TRBV6-1 and TRBJ1-2; TRBD1 matches 10 bases. CDR1 MNHNS and CDR2 SASEGT come from the germline V gene. This CDR3 is 15 amino acids long. V lost 6 bases, J lost 0 bases, and 4 bases stayed unmatched. CDR3 DNA sequence: TGTGCCAGCAGCGACAGGGGGCGCGCTAACTATGGCTACACCTTC. Its protein is CASSDRGRANYGYTF.

The rearrangement links TRBV6-4 to TRBJ2-3, with D uncertain. The germline V and J ends were trimmed by 1 base and 4 bases, with 6 bases remaining between them. The CDR3 covers 13 residues. Germline V gene sequence: CDR1 MRHNA, CDR2 SNTAGT. The CDR3 region is CASSDFPADTQYF. The CDR3 nucleotides read TGTGCCAGCAGTGACTTTCCCGCAGATACGCAGTATTTT.

The gene calls are TRBV6-5 and TRBJ2-5; 11 bases are shared with TRBD2. The V gene end was trimmed by 3 bases and the J gene end by 7 bases; junction bases not matched to a gene: 4. The CDR3 totals 14 residues. CDR1 is MNHEY and CDR2 is SVGAGI in the germline V gene. CDR3 nucleotides: TGTGCCAGCAGTTATAGCGGGGGGGCGGTGACCCAGTACTTC. Amino acids: CASSYSGGAVTQYF.

This clonotype was seen a handful of times. The rearrangement uses TRBV20-1 and TRBJ2-5, with D tentatively TRBD2 (6 bases). Germline V gene lookup returns CDR1 DFQATT and CDR2 SNEGSKA (reference sequence). This CDR3 spans 13 amino acids. The V and J ends lost 3 bases and 2 bases respectively, with 10 bases between them. The CDR3 DNA is TGCAGTGCTAGCGCGGGGCCGCAAGAGACCCAGTACTTC. It encodes CSASAGPQETQYF.

There are a few counts of this clonotype. V usage is TRBV20-1 and J usage is TRBJ1-1; 7 bases fit TRBD1. CDR1 and CDR2 (germline): DFQATT, SNEGSKA (reference sequence). With 7 bases clipped from V and 4 bases from J, the junction kept 3 bases outside the gene matches. The CDR3 covers 11 residues. This CDR3 reads CSGQGGTEAFF. CDR3 nucleotides: TGCAGTGGTCAGGGGGGCACTGAAGCTTTCTTT.

This chain joins TRBV6-1 and TRBJ2-1; TRBD1 agrees at 7 bases. This CDR3 contains 15 residues. The V gene's germline CDR1 is MNHNS and CDR2 SASEGT. Losses at the gene ends were 6 bases for V and 10 bases for J; bases not matched to a gene: 15. DNA for the CDR3: TGTGCCAGCAGCCGGGACAGCTACTCATCAGGGGAGCAGTTCTTC. Translating gives CASSRDSYSSGEQFF.

The chain uses TRBV28 and TRBJ1-2; 10 bases match TRBD1. This CDR3 is built from 18 residues. With 5 bases clipped from V and 3 bases from J, the junction kept 15 bases outside the gene matches. Germline CDR1 MDHEN, CDR2 SYDVKM. CDR3 in amino acids: CASSLRTGGPGGYYGYTF. In DNA form, the CDR3 reads TGTGCCAGCAGTCTCAGGACAGGGGGTCCGGGAGGTTACTATGGCTACACCTTC.

This clonotype showed up many times. The CDR3 coding sequence is TGTGCCAGCAGCCAGGGACAACCATCCTACAATGAGCAGTTCTTC. It yields the protein CASSQGQPSYNEQFF. This chain uses TRBV6-1 with TRBJ2-1, with D possibly matching TRBD1 (6 bases). The V end lost 6 bases, the J end lost 1 base, and 13 bases lay between the germline ends. This CDR3 region has 15 residues. The germline gives CDR1 MNHNS, CDR2 SASEGT.

Only a few counts were recorded for this clonotype. The rearrangement joins TRBV6-1 to TRBJ2-6, with D possibly called TRBD1 or TRBD2 (5 bases each). The CDR3 is 18 amino acids. V lost 5 bases to trimming and J lost 4 bases, with 21 bases between them. Looked up from germline, CDR1 is MNHNS and CDR2 is SASEGT. Here the CDR3 DNA reads TGTGCCAGCAGTCCCCTAGCCCCAGGGCCGGGCGGGGCCAACGTCCTGACTTTC. It is translated as CASSPLAPGPGGANVLTF.

This rearrangement joins TRBV2 to TRBJ1-6, with D uncertain. The germline CDR1 and CDR2 sequences are SNHLY and FYNNEI. The germline V and J ends were trimmed by 3 bases and 11 bases, with 8 bases remaining between them. CDR3 length: 12 residues. The CDR3 DNA reads TGTGCCAGCAGTGAGGGCTGGGCACCCCTCCACTTT. It translates to CASSEGWAPLHF.

CDR3 coding DNA: TGTGCCAGCAGCGTAGAAGGCAGCCATCAGCCCCAGCATTTT. It is translated as CASSVEGSHQPQHF. V is TRBV9 and J is TRBJ1-5; D gene uncertain. The V and J ends lost 0 bases and 5 bases respectively, with 9 bases between them. Germline V gene sequence: CDR1 SGDLS, CDR2 YYNGEE. This CDR3 has 14 amino acids.

This clonotype was detected only a few times. This chain joins TRBV14 and TRBJ2-3, with D possibly being TRBD1 (5 bases). The CDR3 spans 13 residues. With 4 bases removed from V and 4 bases from J, the gap between germline ends came to 9 bases. Looked up from germline, CDR1 is SGHDN and CDR2 is FVKESK. CDR3 sequence: CASSRDSADTQYF. CDR3 coding DNA: TGTGCCAGCAGCCGAGACAGCGCAGATACGCAGTATTTT.

This clonotype was observed a few times. The rearrangement joins TRBV7-2 to TRBJ2-2; D remains ambiguous. Per the germline V gene, CDR1 is SGHTA and CDR2 is FQGNSA. This CDR3 contains 15 residues. V was trimmed by 1 base and J by 6 bases, leaving 12 bases between them. The CDR3 coding sequence is TGTGCCAGCAGCTTAGTTCCGGGTGGGGCCGGGGAGCTGTTTTTT. Translated: CASSLVPGGAGELFF.

This clonotype has a count of ten or more. CDR3 DNA: TGTGCCAGCAGATCCGGGACTAGCGTAGAGACCCAGTACTTC. This translates into CASRSGTSVETQYF. This chain uses TRBV12-3 or TRBV12-4 with TRBJ2-5, with 10 bases aligning to TRBD2. CDR3 length: 14 residues. V lost 6 bases to trimming and J lost 4 bases; unmatched junction nucleotides: 5.

This chain joins TRBV18 and TRBJ2-2; D is undetermined. This CDR3 contains 15 residues. Germline assignment: CDR1 KGHSH and CDR2 LQKENI. V lost 0 bases to trimming and J lost 4 bases, with 9 bases between them. CDR3 coding DNA: TGTGCCAGCTCACCACCCCGCAGTGCCACCGGGGAGCTGTTTTTT. Its translation is CASSPPRSATGELFF.

This clonotype was seen more than once but under ten times. V is TRBV20-1 and J is TRBJ2-7; D is uncertain. Trimming removed 3 bases at V and 4 bases at J, with 19 bases between. The germline gives CDR1 DFQATT, CDR2 SNEGSKA (reference sequence). The CDR3 has 15 amino acids. As DNA, the CDR3 is TGCAGTGCTAGTCAACCGGCCAAATCCCCTTACGAGCAGTACTTC. This sequence encodes CSASQPAKSPYEQYF.